This T cell receptor (beta chain) was recorded in a study of T cells in Graves' hyperthyroidism and ophthalmopathy. Germline V gene lookup returns CDR1 KGHSH and CDR2 LQKENI. The CDR3 covers 16 residues. It was RNA transcripts that yielded the amplified TCR beta CDR3 regions. During a first-round RT-PCR of the TCR CDR3, the HTBI primer set was used. TCRdb analysed the multiplex PCR reads with MiXCR anew, one entry per CDR3 protein. Of under 350,000 distinct CDR3 sequences in the sample, more than 15% were seen once. With regard to this clonotype: This clone may be a read error of a much larger clone one base away.

Sequenced sample: blood. This sequence originates from a woman in her fifties or sixties with Graves' ophthalmopathy. The chain joins TRBV18 to TRBJ1-5; D is unresolved. The CDR3 sequence: CASSPQTHMGNQPRHF. CDR3 coding DNA: TGTGCCAGCTCACCACAGACACATATGGGCAATCAGCCCCGGCATTTT. The entire variable domain, with the rest obtained from reference TRBV18 and TRBJ1-5, is as follows: NAGVMQNPRHLVRRRGQEARLRCSPMKGHSHVYWYRQLPEEGLKFMVYLQKENIIDESGMPKERFSAEFPKEGPSILRIQQVVRGDSAAYFCASSPQTHMGNQPRHFGDGTRLSIL.